The rows below give T cell receptor beta chains drawn from one sample of a study of PD-1 blockade in classical Hodgkin lymphoma. Assay used: immunoSEQ multiplex PCR; TCRdb lists only in-frame clones, some missing. The data contain around 25,000 clones, 75% to 90% of them singletons. The specimen comprised CD4+ T cells from blood, sampled before the fourth cycle of nivolumab. These receptors came from a human donor with classical Hodgkin lymphoma. Both conserved end residues are part of each CDR3. Fields, in order: D gene, clone size, V gene, J gene, CDR3 length, CDR3 protein, CDR3 DNA. The D gene is left open where the match is weak. Only part of the rows carry a size: once, few, many, or a class if the clone is expanded.

d_call: .
clone_size: .
v_call: TRBV19
j_call: TRBJ1-3
cdr3_length: 14
cdr3_aa: CASRQVAAGNTIYF
cdr3_nt: TGTGCCAGTCGTCAGGTGGCGGCTGGAAACACCATATATTTT

d_call: TRBD2
clone_size: .
v_call: TRBV5-4
j_call: TRBJ2-1
cdr3_length: 15
cdr3_aa: CASSRTSGRYNEQFF
cdr3_nt: TGTGCCAGCAGCCGGACTAGCGGGAGATACAATGAGCAGTTCTTC

d_call: TRBD1
clone_size: .
v_call: TRBV2
j_call: TRBJ2-6
cdr3_length: 16
cdr3_aa: CARRGTGVAGANVLTF
cdr3_nt: TGTGCCAGGCGGGGGACAGGGGTAGCAGGGGCCAACGTCCTGACTTTC

d_call: TRBD2
clone_size: .
v_call: TRBV7-2
j_call: TRBJ2-1
cdr3_length: 15
cdr3_aa: CASRSDAGGRDEQFF
cdr3_nt: TGTGCCAGCAGATCAGATGCGGGAGGGCGCGATGAGCAGTTCTTC

d_call: TRBD1
clone_size: .
v_call: TRBV7-9
j_call: TRBJ1-1
cdr3_length: 15
cdr3_aa: CASSSDRVGVTEAFF
cdr3_nt: TGTGCCAGCAGCTCGGACAGGGTAGGTGTCACTGAAGCTTTCTTT

d_call: TRBD1
clone_size: .
v_call: TRBV4-1
j_call: TRBJ2-7
cdr3_length: 14
cdr3_aa: CASSRDRGQGEQYF
cdr3_nt: TGCGCCAGCAGCCGGGACAGGGGGCAGGGCGAGCAGTACTTC

d_call: .
clone_size: .
v_call: TRBV4-3
j_call: TRBJ2-1
cdr3_length: 12
cdr3_aa: CASSQDRREQFF
cdr3_nt: TGCGCCAGCAGCCAAGATCGACGTGAGCAGTTCTTC

d_call: .
clone_size: .
v_call: TRBV7-8
j_call: TRBJ1-1
cdr3_length: 12
cdr3_aa: CASSKVGTEAFF
cdr3_nt: TGTGCCAGCAGCAAGGTGGGGACTGAAGCTTTCTTT

d_call: .
clone_size: .
v_call: TRBV6-5
j_call: TRBJ2-7
cdr3_length: 11
cdr3_aa: CASSYRYEQYF
cdr3_nt: TGTGCCAGCAGTTACAGATACGAGCAGTACTTC

d_call: .
clone_size: .
v_call: TRBV21-1
j_call: TRBJ1-1
cdr3_length: 16
cdr3_aa: CASSPYGPRTLSEAFF
cdr3_nt: TGTGCCAGCAGCCCCTACGGTCCCAGGACTCTATCTGAAGCTTTCTTT

d_call: TRBD2
clone_size: .
v_call: TRBV11-2
j_call: TRBJ2-3
cdr3_length: 16
cdr3_aa: CASSSFVGGSTDTQYF
cdr3_nt: TGTGCCAGCAGCTCCTTCGTGGGCGGGAGTACAGATACGCAGTATTTT

d_call: TRBD2
clone_size: .
v_call: TRBV2
j_call: TRBJ2-3
cdr3_length: 14
cdr3_aa: CASMLGGSSDTQYF
cdr3_nt: TGTGCCAGCATGCTGGGCGGGAGCTCAGATACGCAGTATTTT

d_call: TRBD1
clone_size: .
v_call: TRBV5-1
j_call: TRBJ1-2
cdr3_length: 17
cdr3_aa: CASSFRTGEEANYGYTF
cdr3_nt: TGCGCCAGCAGCTTTAGGACAGGGGAGGAAGCTAACTATGGCTACACCTTC

d_call: .
clone_size: few
v_call: TRBV28
j_call: TRBJ1-2
cdr3_length: 14
cdr3_aa: CASSRLWGAEGYTF
cdr3_nt: TGTGCCAGCAGTCGCCTGTGGGGGGCGGAGGGCTACACCTTC

d_call: .
clone_size: .
v_call: TRBV4-2
j_call: TRBJ2-1
cdr3_length: 15
cdr3_aa: CASSPGALQDNEQFF
cdr3_nt: TGTGCCAGCAGCCCCGGAGCCCTTCAAGACAATGAGCAGTTCTTC

d_call: .
clone_size: .
v_call: TRBV4-1
j_call: TRBJ1-4
cdr3_length: 15
cdr3_aa: CASSQGSRNNEKLFF
cdr3_nt: TGCGCCAGCAGCCAAGGAAGCAGGAACAATGAAAAACTGTTTTTT

d_call: .
clone_size: few
v_call: TRBV14
j_call: TRBJ1-1
cdr3_length: 14
cdr3_aa: CASSQGSWVTEAFF
cdr3_nt: TGTGCCAGCAGCCAAGGTTCTTGGGTCACTGAAGCTTTCTTT

d_call: TRBD1
clone_size: .
v_call: TRBV4-3
j_call: TRBJ2-3
cdr3_length: 16
cdr3_aa: CASSHGDRGITDTQYF
cdr3_nt: TGCGCCAGCAGCCATGGAGACAGGGGGATCACAGATACGCAGTATTTT

d_call: TRBD2
clone_size: .
v_call: TRBV6-1
j_call: TRBJ2-5
cdr3_length: 13
cdr3_aa: CASSKTSWETQYF
cdr3_nt: TGTGCCAGCAGTAAGACTAGCTGGGAGACCCAGTACTTC

d_call: .
clone_size: .
v_call: TRBV10-3
j_call: TRBJ2-2
cdr3_length: 14
cdr3_aa: CAIKPRDNTGELFF
cdr3_nt: TGTGCCATCAAACCCAGGGATAACACCGGGGAGCTGTTTTTT

d_call: .
clone_size: few
v_call: TRBV28
j_call: TRBJ1-4
cdr3_length: 15
cdr3_aa: CASSLVPDQMNWVFF
cdr3_nt: TGTGCCAGCAGTTTAGTTCCGGACCAAATGAACTGGGTGTTTTTT

d_call: .
clone_size: once
v_call: TRBV29-1
j_call: TRBJ1-1
cdr3_length: 12
cdr3_aa: CSVDQGDTEAFF
cdr3_nt: TGCAGCGTTGACCAAGGGGACACTGAAGCTTTCTTT

d_call: .
clone_size: once
v_call: TRBV5-1
j_call: TRBJ2-3
cdr3_length: 12
cdr3_aa: CASSLNTDTQYF
cdr3_nt: TGCGCCAGCAGCTTAAACACAGATACGCAGTATTTT

d_call: TRBD1
clone_size: .
v_call: TRBV18
j_call: TRBJ2-7
cdr3_length: 14
cdr3_aa: CASSLSGTVYEQYF
cdr3_nt: TGTGCCAGCTCCTTATCCGGGACAGTCTACGAGCAGTACTTC

d_call: .
clone_size: .
v_call: TRBV28
j_call: TRBJ2-3
cdr3_length: 16
cdr3_aa: CASSPQTGLLTDTQYF
cdr3_nt: TGTGCCAGCAGTCCCCAGACAGGCTTACTCACAGATACGCAGTATTTT

d_call: .
clone_size: .
v_call: TRBV14
j_call: TRBJ2-7
cdr3_length: 14
cdr3_aa: CASSLDGRRYEQYF
cdr3_nt: TGTGCCAGCAGCCTTGACGGACGTCGCTACGAGCAGTACTTC

d_call: .
clone_size: .
v_call: TRBV7-9
j_call: TRBJ2-7
cdr3_length: 14
cdr3_aa: CASSFDTSSYEQYF
cdr3_nt: TGTGCCAGCAGCTTTGACACGAGCTCCTACGAGCAGTACTTC

d_call: .
clone_size: .
v_call: TRBV6-4
j_call: TRBJ1-1
cdr3_length: 14
cdr3_aa: CASSSEGGNTEAFF
cdr3_nt: TGTGCCAGCAGTTCCGAGGGGGGGAACACTGAAGCTTTCTTT

d_call: .
clone_size: .
v_call: TRBV30
j_call: TRBJ2-7
cdr3_length: 11
cdr3_aa: CAWSVHREQYF
cdr3_nt: TGTGCCTGGAGTGTACATCGCGAGCAGTACTTC

d_call: .
clone_size: .
v_call: TRBV18
j_call: TRBJ2-1
cdr3_length: 20
cdr3_aa: CASSAQAVTSLLSSYNEQFF
cdr3_nt: TGTGCCAGCTCAGCCCAAGCGGTGACTTCACTTTTGAGCTCCTACAATGAGCAGTTCTTC

d_call: .
clone_size: .
v_call: TRBV11-3
j_call: TRBJ2-5
cdr3_length: 15
cdr3_aa: CASSPGTVNQETQYF
cdr3_nt: TGTGCCAGCAGCCCCGGGACCGTGAACCAAGAGACCCAGTACTTC

d_call: .
clone_size: .
v_call: TRBV19
j_call: TRBJ1-3
cdr3_length: 14
cdr3_aa: CASRDQSSGNTIYF
cdr3_nt: TGTGCCAGTAGAGACCAAAGCTCTGGAAACACCATATATTTT

d_call: .
clone_size: once
v_call: TRBV4-2
j_call: TRBJ2-5
cdr3_length: 15
cdr3_aa: CASSPVLIEKETQYF
cdr3_nt: TGTGCCAGCAGCCCAGTTTTAATAGAGAAAGAGACCCAGTACTTC

d_call: TRBD1
clone_size: .
v_call: TRBV19
j_call: TRBJ2-7
cdr3_length: 11
cdr3_aa: CASTDRDEQYF
cdr3_nt: TGTGCCAGTACGGACAGGGACGAGCAGTACTTC

d_call: TRBD2
clone_size: .
v_call: TRBV7-2
j_call: TRBJ2-5
cdr3_length: 16
cdr3_aa: CASSLAGLAGVETQYF
cdr3_nt: TGTGCCAGCAGCTTAGCGGGACTAGCGGGAGTAGAGACCCAGTACTTC

d_call: TRBD2
clone_size: .
v_call: TRBV7-2
j_call: TRBJ2-7
cdr3_length: 16
cdr3_aa: CASSHDWLAGGYEQYF
cdr3_nt: TGTGCCAGCAGCCACGACTGGCTAGCGGGAGGCTACGAGCAGTACTTC

d_call: TRBD2
clone_size: .
v_call: TRBV7-2
j_call: TRBJ2-3
cdr3_length: 17
cdr3_aa: CASSALAGRGGTDTQYF
cdr3_nt: TGTGCCAGCAGCGCCCTAGCGGGGCGGGGTGGCACAGATACGCAGTATTTT

d_call: TRBD1
clone_size: .
v_call: TRBV5-6
j_call: TRBJ1-2
cdr3_length: 16
cdr3_aa: CASSADDRVGDYGYTF
cdr3_nt: TGTGCCAGCAGCGCAGATGACAGGGTAGGAGACTATGGCTACACCTTC

d_call: .
clone_size: .
v_call: TRBV19
j_call: TRBJ2-2
cdr3_length: 16
cdr3_aa: CASSIKTGGRTGELFF
cdr3_nt: TGTGCCAGTAGTATAAAGACTGGGGGGAGAACCGGGGAGCTGTTTTTT

d_call: .
clone_size: .
v_call: TRBV19
j_call: TRBJ2-6
cdr3_length: 14
cdr3_aa: CASMVGAGANVLTF
cdr3_nt: TGTGCCAGTATGGTGGGAGCCGGGGCCAACGTCCTGACTTTC

d_call: .
clone_size: .
v_call: TRBV27
j_call: TRBJ1-5
cdr3_length: 14
cdr3_aa: CASSLRQAYQPQHF
cdr3_nt: TGTGCCAGCAGTTTAAGACAGGCGTATCAGCCCCAGCATTTT

d_call: .
clone_size: .
v_call: TRBV7-2
j_call: TRBJ1-1
cdr3_length: 11
cdr3_aa: CASSLATEAFF
cdr3_nt: TGTGCCAGCAGCTTAGCTACTGAAGCTTTCTTT

d_call: .
clone_size: .
v_call: TRBV6-5
j_call: TRBJ2-5
cdr3_length: 13
cdr3_aa: CASSLPPGETQYF
cdr3_nt: TGTGCCAGCAGTCTCCCCCCCGGGGAGACCCAGTACTTC

d_call: .
clone_size: .
v_call: TRBV5-5
j_call: TRBJ1-6
cdr3_length: 14
cdr3_aa: CASSLFRENSPLHF
cdr3_nt: TGTGCCAGCAGCTTATTCAGGGAGAATTCACCCCTCCACTTT